This T cell receptor beta chain originates from a study of CD8 T cells in ankylosing spondylitis. Overall study findings and caveats: Ankylosing spondylitis blood appeared to be characterized by a TCR beta motif of eight highly homologous variants. Disease-linked clones proved CD8+ and comparatively uncommon in peripheral blood. In reactive arthritis synovial fluid and blood, some motif variants had been reported before.

With regard to this clonotype: Its antigen is as yet unknown.

In TCRdb, the 5' RACE reads were re-called with MiXCR into one record per CDR3 protein. The sample has just under 550,000 distinct CDR3 sequences, 12% seen once. V was shortened by 3 bases and J by 1 base, with 12 bases between the two germline ends. CDR1 is SEHNR, CDR2 FQNEAQ, per germline (reference sequence). There are 16 residues in the CDR3. The V and J genes are TRBV7-9 and TRBJ2-2; TRBD1 is a possible D gene (5 bases). This receptor was taken from a male donor with ankylosing spondylitis. Material for sequencing was blood, either unsorted or a sorted T cell fraction (not recorded which). The CDR3 DNA reads as TGTGCCAGCAGCTTCGGAAGGGGCCGGAACACCGGGGAGCTGTTTTTT. It specifies CASSFGRGRNTGELFF.